The sequence of this T cell receptor (beta chain) was determined in a study of T cell repertoires in cytomegalovirus infection. TCRdb analysed the reads with MiXCR anew, one entry per CDR3 protein. The table shows 200,000 to 300,000 distinct CDR3 sequences, with approximately 10% occurring only once. This CDR3 has 16 residues. Germline V CDR1 and CDR2: KGHSH, LQKENI. The ends were cut back, 3 bases at V and 13 bases at J, with 22 bases in the middle. There are many counts of this clonotype. The source of this sequence is a human donor in good health (CMV status not recorded). Some clones in this sample may be carry-over from other donors' samples. The V gene is TRBV18, the J gene TRBJ1-6, with a weak D call TRBD1 (5 bases). The sequenced material came from PBMCs. The CDR3 DNA is TGTGCCAGCTCACCCAAAACCGGGACTCTCGGCTCGCCCCTCCACTTT. Translation: CASSPKTGTLGSPLHF.